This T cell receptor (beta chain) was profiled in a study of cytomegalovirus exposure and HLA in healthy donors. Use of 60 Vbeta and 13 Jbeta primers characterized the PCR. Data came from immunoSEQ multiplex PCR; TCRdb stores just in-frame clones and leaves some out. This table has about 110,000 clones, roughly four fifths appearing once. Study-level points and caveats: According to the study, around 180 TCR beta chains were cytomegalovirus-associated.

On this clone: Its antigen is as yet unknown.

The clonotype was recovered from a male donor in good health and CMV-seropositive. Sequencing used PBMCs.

DNA for the CDR3: TGTGCCAGCAGGGCTAAGGGGATCAGGAACACTGAAGCTTTCTTT. It is translated as CASRAKGIRNTEAFF. The chain combines TRBV7-2 with TRBJ1-1, with D tentatively TRBD1 (5 bases). The CDR3 is 15 residues long. Germline CDR1 and CDR2: SGHTA and FQGNSA. The V end was cut by 6 bases, the J end by 1 base, with 15 bases between.